These 22 T cell receptor beta chains were all obtained from the same sample, sequenced in a study of T cell changes during pregnancy in multiple sclerosis. Clones were sequenced by immunoSEQ multiplex PCR, and TCRdb holds only the in-frame ones, with some missing. The sample contains fewer than 85,000 clones, approximately 94% of which appear only once. Material: peripheral blood, obtained after pregnancy. The source of these receptors is a female donor in good health, enrolled as a control in a pregnancy study.

The chain recombines TRBV10-3 with TRBJ2-3, with 13 bases matching TRBD2. Germline V gene data show CDR1 as ENHRY and CDR2 as SYGVKD. J lost 7 bases, V lost 10 bases, and 11 bases had no gene match. This CDR3 is 15 amino acids long. CDR3 DNA sequence: TGTGCCACTAATTCCGGGACTAGCGGGATCCATACGCAGTATTTT. Translated, it gives CATNSGTSGIHTQYF.

The genes are TRBV4-3 and TRBJ2-1; 10 nucleotides line up with TRBD1. Germline CDR1 reads LGHNA; CDR2 reads YSLEER. After removal of 4 bases from V and 4 bases from J, the junction contained 13 bases not matched to a gene. The CDR3 has 18 amino acids. CDR3 coding DNA: TGCGCCAGCAGCCTACTCTTGACAGGGGGCTCGGCGTACAATGAGCAGTTCTTC. Amino acid sequence: CASSLLLTGGSAYNEQFF.

J is TRBJ1-1 and V is TRBV6-1, with a weak D call TRBD1 (5 bases). Between the trimmed V and J ends, which lost 4 bases and 5 bases, there was a span of 17 bases. Germline V gene sequence: CDR1 MNHNS, CDR2 SASEGT. The CDR3 is 15 amino acids. CDR3 protein: CASSGLGGIRTEAFF. CDR3 DNA sequence: TGTGCCAGCAGTGGCCTTGGGGGGATTCGTACTGAAGCTTTCTTT.

The chain couples TRBV28 to TRBJ1-1; unclear D gene. The CDR3 consists of 13 residues. Trimming pared 10 bases from V and 1 base from J, leaving 13 bases between. Germline V gene sequence: CDR1 MDHEN, CDR2 SYDVKM. The CDR3 here is CATTMRGNTEAFF. CDR3 coding DNA: TGTGCCACCACCATGCGGGGGAACACTGAAGCTTTCTTT.

The rearrangement joins TRBV4-2 to TRBJ2-1, with 7 bases lining up with TRBD1. The CDR3 spans 15 residues. Looked up from germline, CDR1 is LGHNA and CDR2 is YNFKEQ. The trim removed 4 bases at V and 2 bases at J, leaving 5 bases unmatched. CDR3 DNA sequence: TGTGCCAGCAGCCTGGGGGACAGCCCCTACAATGAGCAGTTCTTC. Encoded protein: CASSLGDSPYNEQFF.

This rearrangement joins TRBV12-2 to TRBJ1-4. TRBV12-2 is reported as a pseudogene. This CDR3 has 20 residues. CDR3 nucleotide sequence: TGTGCAAGTCGCTTAGGTGCCGAGGGAGGGGTGGCTGCAACTAATGAAAAACTGTTTTTT. Translated, it gives CASRLGAEGGVAATNEKLFF.

The chain carries TRBV19 and TRBJ1-5, with D perhaps TRBD1 (6 bases). Germline V gene sequence: CDR1 LNHDA, CDR2 SQIVND (reference sequence). The CDR3 loop spans 14 amino acids. With 8 bases removed from V and 1 base from J, the gap between germline ends came to 12 bases. The CDR3 loop reads CASRGARSNQPQHF. Here the CDR3 DNA reads TGTGCCAGTCGGGGGGCGCGGAGCAATCAGCCCCAGCATTTT.

The J gene is TRBJ2-5, the V gene TRBV30; 8 nucleotides agree with TRBD2. Germline CDR1 and CDR2: GTSNPN and SVGIG (reference sequence). There are 15 residues in the CDR3. V dropped 1 base and J dropped 2; count of bases not matched to a gene: 6. The CDR3 sequence: CAWSALAALQETQYF. As DNA, the CDR3 is TGTGCCTGGAGTGCACTAGCGGCTTTACAAGAGACCCAGTACTTC.

The chain couples TRBV7-9 to TRBJ2-6, with D perhaps TRBD2 (7 bases). The CDR3 covers 16 residues. Trimming removed 7 bases at V and 1 base at J, with 14 bases between. The germline CDR1 and CDR2 sequences are SEHNR and FQNEAQ (reference sequence). CDR3 DNA: TGTGCCAGCAACCCTAGGGGGGGGTCTGGGGCCAACGTCCTGACTTTC. Translating it yields CASNPRGGSGANVLTF.

V gene TRBV4-2 combines with J gene TRBJ1-1; a possible D gene is TRBD1 (5 bases). V was cut by 0 bases and J by 7 bases, with 15 bases left in between. In germline, CDR1 is LGHNA, CDR2 YNFKEQ. The CDR3 has 15 amino acids. CDR3: CASSQDPGRESEAFF. The DNA for the CDR3 is TGTGCCAGCAGCCAAGATCCGGGGCGGGAAAGTGAAGCTTTCTTT.

CDR3 sequence: CASSRGGGGEQYF. In DNA, the CDR3 is TGTGCCAGCAGCCGAGGCGGGGGCGGCGAGCAGTACTTC. The V call is TRBV2, the J call TRBJ2-7, with D maybe TRBD2 (7 bases). V shed 6 bases and J shed 6 bases, with 15 bases lying between them. This CDR3 is built from 13 residues. In germline, CDR1 is SNHLY, CDR2 FYNNEI.

About this clone itself: The junction differs from germline at one of its ends, possibly a read error. V is TRBV7-7 and J is TRBJ2-7, with D uncertain. Per the germline V gene, CDR1 is SSHAT and CDR2 is FNYEAQ (reference sequence). This CDR3 spans 13 amino acids. CDR3 nucleotides: TGTGCTAGCAGCTCGACACCAAGCCACGAGCAGTACTTC. It yields the protein CASSSTPSHEQYF.

The chain joins TRBV28 to TRBJ2-4, with D unresolved. V gave up 5 bases and J gave up 8 bases, with 16 bases separating them. Germline assignment: CDR1 MDHEN and CDR2 SYDVKM. The CDR3 is 14 residues long. This CDR3 reads CASSPASRPDIQYF. CDR3 nucleotide sequence: TGTGCCAGCAGTCCCGCTTCGAGGCCCGACATTCAGTACTTC.

CDR3 nucleotide sequence: TGTGCCAGCATTCGGGGGGCTATAAAAGAGACCCAGTACTTC. Its translation is CASIRGAIKETQYF. This chain links TRBV2 with TRBJ2-5; tentatively, D is TRBD2 (7 bases). The germline V gene has CDR1 SNHLY and CDR2 FYNNEI. There are 14 residues in the CDR3. Trimming removed 7 bases from V and 3 bases from J, with 15 bases in between.

The chain is built from TRBV28 and TRBJ2-2; 10 nucleotides align to TRBD1. J was trimmed by 13 bases and V by 6 bases; bases with no gene match: 11. CDR3 length equals 14 residues. Germline V gene lookup returns CDR1 MDHEN and CDR2 SYDVKM. The CDR3 bases are TGTGCCAGCAGGCCCGACAGGGGGCGGACTCGGCTGTTTTTT. Residues: CASRPDRGRTRLFF.

This clone occurred once. The gene calls are TRBV9 and TRBJ2-7, with a weak D call TRBD1 (6 bases). There are 18 residues in the CDR3. Germline V CDR1 and CDR2: SGDLS, YYNGEE. V was shortened by 0 bases and J by 4 bases, with 23 bases between the two germline ends. The CDR3 here is CASSVGVSGGTLLYEQYF. For the CDR3, the DNA is TGTGCCAGCAGCGTAGGCGTCTCGGGTGGGACACTTCTTTACGAGCAGTACTTC.

The chain couples TRBV7-3 to TRBJ1-2; D remains unclear. This CDR3 has 16 residues. V lost 3 bases to trimming and J lost 4 bases, with 18 bases between them. Looked up from germline, CDR1 is SGHTA and CDR2 is FQGTGA. The DNA of the CDR3 is TGTGCCAGCAGCTTCGGTTCGCGGTCTTTCCCCTATGGCTACACCTTC. Translated: CASSFGSRSFPYGYTF.

The rearrangement joins TRBV30 to TRBJ2-5; 7 bases match TRBD1. Germline lookup yields CDR1 GTSNPN and CDR2 SVGIG (reference sequence). V dropped 4 bases and J dropped 2; count of bases not matched to a gene: 10. This CDR3 is 15 amino acids long. The DNA for the CDR3 is TGTGCCTGGAAGATGGGACAGATAAAACAAGAGACCCAGTACTTC. As protein: CAWKMGQIKQETQYF. Full variable domain (missing parts from reference TRBV30 and TRBJ2-5): SQTIHQWPATLVQPVGSPLSLECTVEGTSNPNLYWYRQAAGRGLQLLFYSVGIGQISSEVPQNLSASRPQDRQFILSSKKLLLSDSGFYLCAWKMGQIKQETQYFGPGTRLLVL.

This rearrangement joins TRBV2 to TRBJ2-5; TRBD2 matches 7 bases. The CDR3 loop spans 15 amino acids. Germline V gene sequence: CDR1 SNHLY, CDR2 FYNNEI. V was pared by 6 bases and J by 5 bases, with 12 bases of the junction left unmatched. This CDR3 reads CASSYRAGSVETQYF. The CDR3 DNA is TGTGCCAGCAGCTACCGAGCGGGGAGTGTGGAGACCCAGTACTTC. Looking up the rest from reference TRBV2 and TRBJ2-5 gives the full variable domain: EPEVTQTPSHQVTQMGQEVILRCVPISNHLYFYWYRQILGQKVEFLVSFYNNEISEKSEIFDDQFSVERPDGSNFTLKIRSTKLEDSAMYFCASSYRAGSVETQYFGPGTRLLVL.

In this sample, this clone turned up once. V and J are TRBV28 and TRBJ1-1; D may be TRBD1 (5 bases). This CDR3 has 22 amino acids. V lost 5 bases, J lost 0 bases, and 34 bases lay in between. In germline, CDR1 is MDHEN, CDR2 SYDVKM. DNA for the CDR3: TGTGCCAGCAGTCCGACGGGTTCCAGCAGTTTATGGGGCGGAAGGATGAACACTGAAGCTTTCTTT. Its protein is CASSPTGSSSLWGGRMNTEAFF.

J is TRBJ2-7 and V is TRBV4-3; TRBD2 aligns across 13 bases. This CDR3 contains 18 residues. Germline CDR1 LGHNA, CDR2 YSLEER. With V trimmed by 1 base and J by 6 bases, 12 bases remained unmatched. CDR3: CASSQVLGGLAGAAEQYF. CDR3 nucleotide sequence: TGCGCCAGCAGCCAAGTCCTTGGCGGACTAGCGGGAGCAGCCGAGCAGTACTTC.

The V call is TRBV5-1, the J call TRBJ2-7; D might be TRBD2 (6 bases). V lost 4 bases and J 0 bases, leaving 14 bases between the germline ends. The CDR3 sequence is 15 residues long. Germline V gene data show CDR1 as SGHRS and CDR2 as YFSETQ. The chain's CDR3 is CASSPGGSGSYEQYF. In nucleotides, the CDR3 is TGCGCCAGCAGCCCCGGGGGTAGCGGCTCCTACGAGCAGTACTTC.